The rows below give T cell receptor beta chains drawn from one sample of a study of T-cell reconstitution after alpha-beta-depleted transplantation in children. TCRdb reanalysed the PCR reads using MiXCR and keeps one entry per CDR3 protein. Among 700,000 to 950,000 distinct CDR3 sequences listed, under 20% were seen once. The sample consisted of PBMCs, mostly from graft donor cells, taken 360 days after TCRalphabeta/CD19-depleted stem cell transplant. These receptor sequences come from a male patient younger than 18 who had a stem cell transplant for acute lymphoblastic leukemia, so the T cells may come from the graft donor. CDR3s include the opening cysteine and the closing phenylalanine or tryptophan. The order of the fields is CDR3 protein, CDR3 DNA, clone size, D gene, V gene, J gene. A D gene is named only where the DNA matches it firmly. Clone sizes are given selectively: once, few, many, or a class where the clone is expanded.

CASSYLPRDEQFF	TGCGCCAGCAGCTACCTCCCGCGGGATGAGCAGTTCTTC	.	.	TRBV5-1	TRBJ2-1
CASSLGFNLYEQYF	TGCGCCAGCAGCTTGGGATTTAACCTCTACGAGCAGTACTTC	few	.	TRBV5-1	TRBJ2-7
CASSQPTSSRYNEQFF	TGCGCCAGCAGCCAACCTACTAGTAGCCGGTACAATGAGCAGTTCTTC	.	.	TRBV4-1	TRBJ2-1
CASSLSETVETQYF	TGCGCCAGCAGCTTGTCGGAGACAGTAGAGACCCAGTACTTC	.	.	TRBV5-1	TRBJ2-5
CASSFQPEGEQYF	TGCGCCAGCTCCTTCCAGCCTGAGGGCGAGCAGTACTTC	few	.	TRBV10-1	TRBJ2-7
CASSMDRGLGKYF	TGCGCCAGCAGCATGGACAGGGGGCTCGGGAAGTACTTC	few	TRBD1	TRBV5-1	TRBJ2-7
CASSSLTGTADTQYF	TGCGCCAGCAGCTCTCTCACAGGGACAGCAGATACGCAGTATTTT	many	TRBD1	TRBV5-1	TRBJ2-3
CSGLSGQGYEQYF	TGCAGCGGCCTTTCGGGACAGGGATACGAGCAGTACTTC	many	TRBD1	TRBV29-1	TRBJ2-7
CASLMGTSGSGEQFF	TGTGCCAGCCTTATGGGGACTAGCGGGAGTGGGGAGCAGTTCTTC	.	TRBD2	TRBV27	TRBJ2-1
CASSHAGFDEQYF	TGCGCCAGCAGCCATGCGGGTTTCGACGAGCAGTACTTC	many	.	TRBV4-1	TRBJ2-7
CASWGPPSGANVLTF	TGTGCCAGCTGGGGCCCCCCCTCTGGGGCCAACGTCCTGACTTTC	.	.	TRBV6-1	TRBJ2-6
CSVGTSGRPSTDTQYF	TGCAGCGTGGGGACTAGCGGGAGGCCCAGCACAGATACGCAGTATTTT	.	TRBD2	TRBV29-1	TRBJ2-3
CASSSADRESYEQYF	TGTGCCAGCAGCTCCGCGGACAGGGAGTCCTACGAGCAGTACTTC	.	TRBD1	TRBV7-6	TRBJ2-7
CASSPTGLAGATDTQYF	TGTGCCAGCAGTCCGACCGGACTAGCGGGAGCCACAGATACGCAGTATTTT	few	TRBD2	TRBV2	TRBJ2-3
CASSQWEVVNEQFF	TGTGCCAGCAGCCAATGGGAGGTGGTAAATGAGCAGTTCTTC	.	.	TRBV3-1	TRBJ2-1
CASSQDPPWGAWGYTF	TGTGCCAGCAGCCAAGATCCACCCTGGGGAGCTTGGGGCTACACCTTC	.	.	TRBV4-2	TRBJ1-2
CASSLRWPGEDNEQFF	TGTGCCAGCAGTCTCAGGTGGCCGGGAGAAGACAATGAGCAGTTCTTC	.	.	TRBV9	TRBJ2-1
CASTPDDLGGNQPQHF	TGTGCCAGCACCCCAGACGACCTGGGAGGCAATCAGCCCCAGCATTTT	.	.	TRBV12-3/TRBV12-4	TRBJ1-5
CASSQDGSGNTIYF	TGCGCCAGCAGCCAAGATGGCAGTGGAAACACCATATATTTT	many	.	TRBV4-1	TRBJ1-3
CASRGLAGDLKNIQYF	TGTGCCAGCAGGGGACTAGCGGGAGACCTCAAAAACATTCAGTACTTC	few	TRBD2	TRBV28	TRBJ2-4
CASSVDPRDTQYF	TGTGCCAGCAGCGTAGATCCCCGGGATACGCAGTATTTT	.	.	TRBV9	TRBJ2-3
CSVRFLPGTGDTEAFF	TGCAGCGTTAGGTTCCTTCCCGGGACAGGCGACACTGAAGCTTTCTTT	few	TRBD1	TRBV29-1	TRBJ1-1
CASRGRDRGRRETQYF	TGCGCCAGCCGGGGACGGGACAGGGGGCGCCGGGAGACCCAGTACTTC	few	TRBD1	TRBV5-1	TRBJ2-5
CATSDNGAYQPQHF	TGTGCCACCAGTGACAACGGGGCTTATCAGCCCCAGCATTTT	.	.	TRBV24-1	TRBJ1-5
CASSQPQGVGTEAFF	TGCGCCAGCAGCCAACCCCAGGGGGTGGGCACTGAAGCTTTCTTT	few	TRBD1	TRBV4-1	TRBJ1-1
CASSQDGANTEAFF	TGTGCCAGCAGCCAAGATGGAGCGAACACTGAAGCTTTCTTT	.	.	TRBV4-2	TRBJ1-1
CSARPGLADTGELFF	TGCAGTGCCCGACCGGGACTAGCGGACACCGGGGAGCTGTTTTTT	few	TRBD2	TRBV20-1	TRBJ2-2
CASSLGQHYEQYF	TGTGCCAGCAGTTTGGGACAGCACTACGAGCAGTACTTC	.	TRBD1	TRBV12-3/TRBV12-4	TRBJ2-7
CASSPWTGPDTQYF	TGTGCCAGTAGTCCATGGACAGGCCCAGATACGCAGTATTTT	.	TRBD1	TRBV19	TRBJ2-3
CASSTGTSAYEQYF	TGCGCCAGCAGTACCGGGACCTCGGCCTACGAGCAGTACTTC	.	.	TRBV5-1	TRBJ2-7
CSSLPEISTDTQYF	TGCAGTTCCCTTCCTGAAATCTCCACAGATACGCAGTATTTT	.	.	TRBV20-1	TRBJ2-3
CASSLSGRSYEQYF	TGTGCCAGCAGTTTAAGTGGCAGGTCCTACGAGCAGTACTTC	many	.	TRBV27	TRBJ2-7
CASNRLVEETQYF	TGTGCCAGCAACCGACTAGTAGAAGAGACCCAGTACTTC	.	.	TRBV2	TRBJ2-5
CSASLSGVGANVLTF	TGCAGTGCTAGCCTATCAGGGGTTGGGGCCAACGTCCTGACTTTC	.	.	TRBV20-1	TRBJ2-6
CASSETGLGNQPQHF	TGTGCCAGCAGCGAGACAGGGCTGGGCAATCAGCCCCAGCATTTT	.	TRBD1	TRBV5-6	TRBJ1-5
CASSQDPGQATNEKLFF	TGCGCCAGCAGCCAGGATCCCGGACAGGCAACTAATGAAAAACTGTTTTTT	.	TRBD1	TRBV4-1	TRBJ1-4
CASKAGTSGLYEQYF	TGTGCCAGCAAGGCTGGGACTAGCGGGTTGTACGAGCAGTACTTC	few	TRBD2	TRBV2	TRBJ2-7
CSASRGDQPQHF	TGCAGTGCGAGCAGGGGGGATCAGCCCCAGCATTTT	.	TRBD1	TRBV20-1	TRBJ1-5
CASSRGAGYPYEQYF	TGTGCCAGCAGTAGAGGGGCCGGATACCCCTACGAGCAGTACTTC	few	.	TRBV27	TRBJ2-7
CASTLYGNTEAFF	TGCGCCAGCACCCTATACGGGAACACTGAAGCTTTCTTT	.	.	TRBV5-1	TRBJ1-1
CASSEQYTDTQYF	TGTGCCAGCAGTGAACAGTACACAGATACGCAGTATTTT	.	.	TRBV6-1	TRBJ2-3
CASSYGAHGGYEQYF	TGTGCCAGCAGTTACGGCGCGCATGGAGGCTACGAGCAGTACTTC	.	.	TRBV6-5	TRBJ2-7
CASSLAPGGSNEQFF	TGTGCCAGCTCTCTCGCGCCGGGAGGGAGCAATGAGCAGTTCTTC	.	TRBD2	TRBV18	TRBJ2-1
CASSPRQTANYGYTF	TGTGCCAGCAGCCCTCGCCAAACCGCTAACTATGGCTACACCTTC	.	.	TRBV7-2	TRBJ1-2
CSVGQGRETQYF	TGCAGTGTGGGCCAGGGCAGAGAGACCCAGTACTTC	few	.	TRBV20-1	TRBJ2-5